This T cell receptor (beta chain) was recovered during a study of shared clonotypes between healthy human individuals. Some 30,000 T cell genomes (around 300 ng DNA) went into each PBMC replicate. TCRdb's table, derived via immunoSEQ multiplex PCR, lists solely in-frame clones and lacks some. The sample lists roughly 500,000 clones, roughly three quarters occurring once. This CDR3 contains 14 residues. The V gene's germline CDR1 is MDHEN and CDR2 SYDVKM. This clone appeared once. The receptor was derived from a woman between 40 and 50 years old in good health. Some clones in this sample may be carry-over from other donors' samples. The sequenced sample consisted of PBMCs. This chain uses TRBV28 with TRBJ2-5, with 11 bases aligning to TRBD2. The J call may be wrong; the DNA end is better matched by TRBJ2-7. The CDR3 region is CASSLASGRYEQYF. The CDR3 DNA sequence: TGTGCCAGCAGTTTGGCTAGCGGGAGGTACGAGCAGTACTTC.